A single TCR beta chain is shown here with its context. Its cognate antigen is unknown. The sample is drawn from a study of blood T cells in healthy people across ages. Broader study findings: In long-lived donors, naive CD4+ cell counts and diversity exceeded those of aged donors. It was found that TCR beta diversity correlated strongly with the percentage of naive T cells.

Alongside a J-beta primer mix, a sample-barcoded 5' primer served in a second PCR lasting 7 to 11 cycles. TCRdb redid the calling of the 5' RACE reads with MiXCR, one entry per CDR3 protein. This sample has about 730,000 distinct CDR3 sequences, with more than 40% found just once. Per germline, CDR1 LGHNA and CDR2 YNFKEQ. V shed 0 bases, J shed 4 bases, and the junction held 6 bases outside the gene matches. The CDR3 extends over 16 amino acids. The chain employs TRBV4-2 and TRBJ2-5, with 9 positions matching TRBD2. Sequenced: blood. The TCR was taken from a woman aged 55-69 years in good health. In DNA form, the CDR3 reads TGTGCCAGCAGCCAAGATTTCCTAGCGGGGTCAGAGACCCAGTACTTC. Translating it yields CASSQDFLAGSETQYF.